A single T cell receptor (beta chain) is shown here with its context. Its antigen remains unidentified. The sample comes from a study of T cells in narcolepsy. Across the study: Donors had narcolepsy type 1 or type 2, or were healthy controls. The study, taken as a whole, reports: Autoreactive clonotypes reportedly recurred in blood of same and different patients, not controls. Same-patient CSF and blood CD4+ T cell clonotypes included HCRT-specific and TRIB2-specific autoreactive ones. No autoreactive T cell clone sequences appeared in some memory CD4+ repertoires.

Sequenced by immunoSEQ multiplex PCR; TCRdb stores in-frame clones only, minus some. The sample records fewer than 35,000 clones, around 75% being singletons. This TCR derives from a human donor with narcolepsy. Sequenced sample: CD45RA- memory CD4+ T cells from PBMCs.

This chain's CDR3 is CASSFGTGVHETQYF. In DNA, the CDR3 is TGTGCCAGCAGCTTTGGGACAGGGGTTCACGAGACCCAGTACTTC. The genes are TRBV7-2 and TRBJ2-5; 10 bases are shared with TRBD1. The CDR3 is 15 amino acids. V gave up 3 bases and J gave up 5 bases; unmatched junction bases: 6. The V gene's germline CDR1 is SGHTA and CDR2 FQGNSA.